The rows below give T cell receptor beta chains drawn from one sample of a study of T cells in Graves' hyperthyroidism and ophthalmopathy. TCRdb re-called the multiplex PCR reads with MiXCR, one entry per CDR3 protein. The table lists under 700,000 distinct CDR3 sequences, roughly 17% of them singletons. What was sequenced was blood. The receptor source for this set is a woman aged 18-29 years with Graves' hyperthyroidism. The CDR3 runs from the conserved cysteine through the conserved F or W. Each record gives: V gene, clone size, D gene, J gene, CDR3 protein, CDR3 DNA. The D gene is left open where the match is weak. The size field is filled for only some rows; it gives once, few, many or a size class.

V: TRBV3-1; size: .; D: TRBD2; J: TRBJ2-5; CDR3: CASSQELAGGSVTQYF; DNA: TGTGCCAGCAGCCAAGAACTAGCGGGGGGCAGTGTGACCCAGTACTTC
V: TRBV2; size: .; D: .; J: TRBJ2-3; CDR3: CASSVIMVDHTQYF; DNA: TGTGCCAGCAGTGTTATTATGGTAGATCATACGCAGTATTTT
V: TRBV6-1; size: .; D: TRBD1; J: TRBJ1-1; CDR3: CASSFPGQGSTEAFF; DNA: TGTGCCAGCAGTTTTCCGGGACAGGGGTCCACTGAAGCTTTCTTT
V: TRBV6-1; size: .; D: .; J: TRBJ2-5; CDR3: CASSKKGTPQYF; DNA: TGTGCCAGCAGTAAAAAGGGGACTCCCCAGTACTTC
V: TRBV19; size: many; D: .; J: TRBJ2-3; CDR3: CASRLGSTDTQYF; DNA: TGTGCCAGTAGACTGGGCTCCACAGATACGCAGTATTTT
V: TRBV29-1; size: .; D: .; J: TRBJ1-3; CDR3: CSVEDAIGDTIYF; DNA: TGCAGCGTTGAAGATGCCATCGGAGACACCATATATTTT
V: TRBV10-2; size: many; D: TRBD1; J: TRBJ2-7; CDR3: CASSEGQGSSYEQYF; DNA: TGCGCCAGCAGTGAGGGACAGGGGAGCTCCTACGAGCAGTACTTC
V: TRBV28; size: many; D: .; J: TRBJ1-5; CDR3: CASRYGGVRPDSNQPQHF; DNA: TGTGCCAGCCGCTACGGAGGGGTCCGTCCGGATAGCAATCAGCCCCAGCATTTT
V: TRBV2; size: .; D: TRBD2; J: TRBJ2-7; CDR3: CATRLADTYEQYF; DNA: TGTGCCACCCGACTAGCGGATACCTACGAGCAGTACTTC
V: TRBV6-1; size: .; D: .; J: TRBJ2-3; CDR3: CASSSFYAVRSTDTQYF; DNA: TGTGCCAGCAGTTCCTTTTACGCTGTCAGAAGCACAGATACGCAGTATTTT
V: TRBV6-2/TRBV6-3; size: few; D: .; J: TRBJ2-1; CDR3: CASSYRRVSNEQFF; DNA: TGTGCCAGCAGTTACCGGAGGGTTTCGAATGAGCAGTTCTTC
V: TRBV3-1; size: .; D: .; J: TRBJ1-6; CDR3: CASSQVEGVAPLHF; DNA: TGTGCCAGCAGCCAAGTCGAGGGTGTGGCACCCCTCCACTTT
V: TRBV7-9; size: .; D: TRBD1; J: TRBJ1-6; CDR3: CASTLIERGLDSPLHF; DNA: TGTGCCAGCACCTTAATCGAGAGGGGGCTAGATTCACCCCTCCACTTT
V: TRBV20-1; size: many; D: TRBD2; J: TRBJ2-1; CDR3: CSAESGRALYEQFF; DNA: TGCAGTGCTGAGAGCGGGAGGGCTTTGTATGAGCAGTTCTTC
V: TRBV29-1; size: .; D: .; J: TRBJ1-6; CDR3: CSVRDTGYNSPLHF; DNA: TGCAGCGTCCGAGATACAGGGTATAATTCACCCCTCCACTTT
V: TRBV3-1; size: many; D: TRBD2; J: TRBJ2-3; CDR3: CASSQEGLAGRGTDTQYF; DNA: TGTGCCAGCAGCCAAGAGGGACTAGCGGGGCGGGGCACAGATACGCAGTATTTT
V: TRBV6-5; size: few; D: TRBD2; J: TRBJ2-3; CDR3: CASSYLAGKLDTQYF; DNA: TGTGCCAGCAGTTACCTAGCGGGGAAATTAGATACGCAGTATTTT
V: TRBV12-5; size: few; D: TRBD1; J: TRBJ2-3; CDR3: CASGLGTGLADTQYF; DNA: TGTGCTAGTGGTTTGGGGACAGGGCTGGCAGATACGCAGTATTTT
V: TRBV6-2/TRBV6-3; size: few; D: .; J: TRBJ2-2; CDR3: CAAWSPPGELFF; DNA: TGTGCCGCCTGGAGCCCCCCCGGGGAGCTGTTTTTT
V: TRBV12-3/TRBV12-4; size: .; D: .; J: TRBJ2-5; CDR3: CASSTERSRGQETQYF; DNA: TGTGCCAGCAGTACCGAAAGGTCTCGGGGCCAAGAGACCCAGTACTTC
V: TRBV20-1; size: many; D: .; J: TRBJ1-2; CDR3: CSASLGNFYGYTF; DNA: TGCAGTGCTAGCTTGGGGAACTTCTATGGCTACACCTTC
V: TRBV10-3; size: .; D: TRBD1; J: TRBJ1-3; CDR3: CAIREGAGNTIYF; DNA: TGTGCCATCAGAGAGGGGGCCGGAAACACCATATATTTT
V: TRBV28; size: few; D: TRBD2; J: TRBJ2-2; CDR3: CASSFRVLRESSRGELFF; DNA: TGTGCCAGCAGTTTCCGTGTTCTGCGGGAGAGCTCCCGCGGGGAGCTGTTTTTT